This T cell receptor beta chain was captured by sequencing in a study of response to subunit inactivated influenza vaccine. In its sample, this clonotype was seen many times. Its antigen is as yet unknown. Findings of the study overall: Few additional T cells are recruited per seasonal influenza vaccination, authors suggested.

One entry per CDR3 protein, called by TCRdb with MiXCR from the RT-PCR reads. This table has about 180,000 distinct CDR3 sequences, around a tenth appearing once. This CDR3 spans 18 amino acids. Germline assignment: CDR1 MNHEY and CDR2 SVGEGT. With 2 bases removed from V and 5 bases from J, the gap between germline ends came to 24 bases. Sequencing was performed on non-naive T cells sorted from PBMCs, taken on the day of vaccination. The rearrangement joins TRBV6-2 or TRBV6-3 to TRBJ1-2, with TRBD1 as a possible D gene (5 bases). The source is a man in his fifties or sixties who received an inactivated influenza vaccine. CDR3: CASSYRDPGATYPYGYTF. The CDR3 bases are TGTGCCAGCAGTTACAGGGACCCAGGCGCCACCTATCCTTATGGCTACACCTTC.